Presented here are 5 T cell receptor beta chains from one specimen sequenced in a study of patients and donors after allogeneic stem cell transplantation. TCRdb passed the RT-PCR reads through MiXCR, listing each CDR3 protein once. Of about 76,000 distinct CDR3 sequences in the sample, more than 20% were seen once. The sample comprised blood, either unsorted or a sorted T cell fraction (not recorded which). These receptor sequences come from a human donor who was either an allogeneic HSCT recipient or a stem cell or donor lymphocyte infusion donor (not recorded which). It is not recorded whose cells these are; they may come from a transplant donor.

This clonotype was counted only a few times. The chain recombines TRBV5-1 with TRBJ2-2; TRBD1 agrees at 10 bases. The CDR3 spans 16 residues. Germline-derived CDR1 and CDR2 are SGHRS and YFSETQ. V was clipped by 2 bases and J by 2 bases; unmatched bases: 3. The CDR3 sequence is CASSFGTGANTGELFF. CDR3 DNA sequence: TGCGCCAGCAGCTTTGGGACAGGGGCCAACACCGGGGAGCTGTTTTTT.

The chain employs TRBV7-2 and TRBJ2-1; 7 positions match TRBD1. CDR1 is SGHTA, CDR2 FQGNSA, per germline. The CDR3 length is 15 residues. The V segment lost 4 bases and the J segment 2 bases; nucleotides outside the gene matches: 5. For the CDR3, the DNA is TGTGCCAGCAGCTATGACAGGGTACCCTACAATGAGCAGTTCTTC. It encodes CASSYDRVPYNEQFF.

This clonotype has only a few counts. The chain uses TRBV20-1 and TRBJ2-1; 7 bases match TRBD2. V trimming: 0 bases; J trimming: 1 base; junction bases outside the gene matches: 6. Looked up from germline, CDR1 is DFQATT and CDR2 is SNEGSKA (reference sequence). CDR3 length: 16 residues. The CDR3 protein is CSARDSAGPSYNEQFF. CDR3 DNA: TGCAGTGCTAGAGATTCAGCGGGACCGTCCTACAATGAGCAGTTCTTC.

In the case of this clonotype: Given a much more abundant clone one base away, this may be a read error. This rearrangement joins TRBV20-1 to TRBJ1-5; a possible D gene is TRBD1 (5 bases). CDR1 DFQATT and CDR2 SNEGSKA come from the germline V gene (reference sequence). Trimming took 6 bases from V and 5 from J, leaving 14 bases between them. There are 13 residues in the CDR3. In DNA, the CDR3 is TGCAGTGCCGGACGGGACGGCTATCAGCCCCAGCATTTT. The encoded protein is CSAGRDGYQPQHF.

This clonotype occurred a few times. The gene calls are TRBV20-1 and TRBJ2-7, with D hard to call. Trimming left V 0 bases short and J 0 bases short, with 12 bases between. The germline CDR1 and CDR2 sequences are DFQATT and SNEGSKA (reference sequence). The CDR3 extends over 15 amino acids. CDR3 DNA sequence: TGCAGTGCTAGAGATTTTAATCACGACTCCTACGAGCAGTACTTC. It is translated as CSARDFNHDSYEQYF.